These 21 T cell receptor beta chains were sequenced from one sample in a study of blood T cell repertoires in COVID-19. Measured with immunoSEQ multiplex PCR; TCRdb has only the in-frame clones, and not every one. Counted here are over 80,000 clones, over 65% occurring once; the ten biggest clones make up approximately 4.1%. The sequencing input was peripheral blood. The receptors here all came from a man in his 70s with COVID-19, enrolled during active disease.

In its sample, this clone was seen a few times. The chain joins TRBV29-1 to TRBJ1-1; D unclear. This CDR3 is 11 amino acids long. Per germline, CDR1 SQVTM and CDR2 ANQGSEA. Trimming left V 4 bases short and J 10 bases short, with 13 bases between. CDR3 sequence (DNA): TGCAGCGTTGTTCCGTGGGAGGGAGCTTTCTTT. This gives the protein CSVVPWEGAFF.

This rearrangement joins TRBV7-8 to TRBJ1-1; D is perhaps TRBD1 (5 bases). CDR1 SGHVS and CDR2 FQNEAQ come from the germline V gene. The CDR3 runs 14 residues. With 1 base removed from V and 4 bases from J, the gap between germline ends came to 10 bases. The CDR3 coding sequence is TGTGCCAGCAGCTTAGGGGGCACTATCACTGAAGCTTTCTTT. This translates into CASSLGGTITEAFF.

This chain connects TRBV6-2 or TRBV6-3 to TRBJ1-2; D gene ambiguous. Germline-derived CDR1 and CDR2 are MNHEY and SVGEGT. This CDR3 region has 13 residues. V lost 0 bases to trimming and J lost 8 bases, with 10 bases between them. CDR3 sequence (DNA): TGTGCCAGCAGTTACTCGCTTGGGAGCGGCTACACCTTC. Translation: CASSYSLGSGYTF.

The table lists this clone with a few counts. In nucleotides, the CDR3 is TGTGCCAGCAGTTACCCTCAGCGGGATTTAATCGGGGAGCTGTTTTTT. Translating gives CASSYPQRDLIGELFF. This chain links TRBV6-2 or TRBV6-3 with TRBJ2-2; 7 bases are shared with TRBD2. The CDR3 spans 16 residues. The V and J ends lost 2 bases and 7 bases, in that order; junction bases with no gene match: 10. Germline CDR1 is MNHEY and CDR2 is SVGEGT.

This sequence joins TRBV10-3 and TRBJ2-7; 8 bases map to TRBD1. The germline V gene encodes CDR1 ENHRY and CDR2 SYGVKD. The CDR3 covers 13 residues. V was clipped by 5 bases and J by 6 bases; unmatched bases: 6. Here the CDR3 reads CAISLQGVREQYF. CDR3 bases: TGTGCCATCAGTTTACAGGGGGTTCGCGAGCAGTACTTC.

The J gene is TRBJ2-5, the V gene TRBV6-5; 7 bases fit TRBD2. The CDR3 extends over 13 amino acids. Germline loops: CDR1 MNHEY, CDR2 SVGAGI. Unmatched junction bases numbered 10, after V lost 8 bases and J lost 7 bases. CDR3 in amino acids: CASLMREGGTQYF. Here the CDR3 DNA reads TGTGCCAGCCTCATGAGGGAGGGAGGGACCCAGTACTTC.

V usage is TRBV5-1 and J usage is TRBJ1-2, with 7 bases lining up with TRBD1. Germline V gene lookup returns CDR1 SGHRS and CDR2 YFSETQ. The J segment lost 2 bases and the V segment lost 0 bases, leaving 4 bases of the junction unmatched. This CDR3 contains 15 residues. For the CDR3, the DNA is TGCGCCAGCAGCTTGGAGACGGGACAGAACTATGGCTACACCTTC. Translated: CASSLETGQNYGYTF.

The chain uses TRBV27 and TRBJ2-2, with 7 bases that match TRBD2. CDR1 is MNHEY, CDR2 SMNVEV, per germline (reference sequence). V lost 5 bases to trimming and J lost 1 base; unmatched junction nucleotides: 4. The CDR3 runs to 15 residues. The CDR3 sequence is CASSHQRENTGELFF. Here the CDR3 DNA reads TGTGCCAGCAGTCATCAGCGGGAGAACACCGGGGAGCTGTTTTTT.

The chain recombines TRBV11-1 with TRBJ2-5, with 8 positions matching TRBD1. V trimming: 3 bases; J trimming: 5 bases; junction bases outside the gene matches: 8. Germline loops: CDR1 SGHAT, CDR2 FQDESV (reference sequence). The CDR3 covers 15 residues. The CDR3 loop is CASSFGQGGRETQYF. The CDR3, as DNA: TGTGCCAGCAGCTTTGGACAGGGTGGTAGGGAGACCCAGTACTTC.

This rearrangement joins TRBV4-3 to TRBJ2-2; the D gene is possibly TRBD2 (6 bases). CDR1 and CDR2 (germline): LGHNA, YSLEER. V lost 6 bases to trimming and J lost 5 bases, with 13 bases between them. CDR3 length: 14 amino acids. CDR3 protein: CASSKEAGTGELFF. In nucleotides, the CDR3 is TGCGCCAGCAGTAAAGAGGCGGGAACCGGGGAGCTGTTTTTT.

V usage is TRBV28 and J usage is TRBJ2-1, with TRBD2 matching 12 bases. CDR3 size: 16 residues. Germline V lookup: CDR1 MDHEN, CDR2 SYDVKM. With V trimmed by 3 bases and J by 5 bases, 5 bases remained unmatched. The CDR3 sequence: CASSFVRLAGDNEQFF. Written as DNA, the CDR3 is TGTGCCAGCAGTTTCGTCCGACTAGCGGGAGACAATGAGCAGTTCTTC.

The chain carries TRBV29-1 and TRBJ1-4; no clear D gene. Per germline, CDR1 SQVTM and CDR2 ANQGSEA. Trimming removed 6 bases at V and 6 bases at J, with 17 bases between. CDR3 size: 14 residues. CDR3 coding DNA: TGCAGCGTCCAAACGACTCGCGGCGATGAAAAACTGTTTTTT. Residues: CSVQTTRGDEKLFF.

The chain employs TRBV28 and TRBJ2-5; 11 nucleotides line up with TRBD1. With 5 bases clipped from V and 3 bases from J, the junction kept 8 bases outside the gene matches. CDR3 length: 16 amino acids. From germline, CDR1 is MDHEN and CDR2 SYDVKM. CDR3 sequence: CASSILGTGGKETQYF. The CDR3 DNA is TGTGCCAGCAGTATCCTCGGGACAGGGGGGAAAGAGACCCAGTACTTC.

V usage is TRBV6-4 and J usage is TRBJ2-3; D gene unclear. The CDR3 runs 15 residues. Between the trimmed V and J ends, which lost 7 bases and 0 bases, there was a span of 14 bases. Per the germline V gene, CDR1 is MRHNA and CDR2 is SNTAGT. The CDR3 coding sequence is TGTGCCAGCACCCATGAAGACTCTAGCACAGATACGCAGTATTTT. It codes for CASTHEDSSTDTQYF.

The V and J genes are TRBV6-5 and TRBJ2-1; D gene unclear. CDR3 length equals 15 residues. V gave up 5 bases and J gave up 0 bases, with 11 bases separating them. Germline CDR1 MNHEY, CDR2 SVGAGI. The CDR3 DNA reads as TGTGCCAGCAGTATTACCTATAGCTCCTACAATGAGCAGTTCTTC. Amino acid sequence: CASSITYSSYNEQFF.

This chain links TRBV27 with TRBJ2-7, with 7 bases matching TRBD2. Germline assignment: CDR1 MNHEY and CDR2 SMNVEV (reference sequence). CDR3 length: 13 residues. J was trimmed by 7 bases and V by 5 bases; bases with no gene match: 8. Here the CDR3 reads CASSLQVGGEQYF. As DNA, the CDR3 is TGTGCCAGCAGTCTCCAGGTGGGAGGGGAGCAGTACTTC.

CDR3 in amino acids: CAWSPHWASVGEKLFF. DNA for the CDR3: TGTGCCTGGAGTCCGCACTGGGCGTCGGTTGGAGAAAAACTGTTTTTT. This rearrangement joins TRBV30 to TRBJ1-4; D is unresolved. The ends were cut back, 2 bases at V and 8 bases at J, with 21 bases in the middle. CDR1 is GTSNPN, CDR2 SVGIG, per germline (reference sequence). The length of the CDR3 is 16 residues.

The chain combines TRBV2 with TRBJ2-3, with D tentatively TRBD1 (6 bases). V lost 6 bases and J 2 bases, leaving 15 bases between the germline ends. Germline assignment: CDR1 SNHLY and CDR2 FYNNEI. There are 15 residues in the CDR3. The CDR3 sequence is CASSQGGTLTDTQYF. The CDR3 region has the DNA TGTGCCAGCAGCCAAGGTGGGACACTCACAGATACGCAGTATTTT.

This clone has more than one count but fewer than ten. The rearrangement uses TRBV5-1 and TRBJ2-1; D may be TRBD1 (6 bases). The germline V gene encodes CDR1 SGHRS and CDR2 YFSETQ. V was clipped by 2 bases and J by 4 bases, with 13 bases between them. This CDR3 is 15 amino acids long. This CDR3 reads CASSLTGFLYNEQFF. The CDR3 bases are TGCGCCAGCAGCTTAACAGGGTTTTTGTACAATGAGCAGTTCTTC.

V usage is TRBV19 and J usage is TRBJ1-4, with D maybe TRBD1 (5 bases). Germline V gene data show CDR1 as LNHDA and CDR2 as SQIVND (reference sequence). This CDR3 contains 17 residues. V lost 3 bases, J lost 2 bases, and 16 bases lay in between. Written as DNA, the CDR3 is TGTGCCAGTAGTATCCGGCCGCAGGGCACGACTAATGAAAAACTGTTTTTT. Translation gives CASSIRPQGTTNEKLFF.

The CDR3 DNA follows: TGTGCCAGCTTACTAGCGGGAGACCACAATGAGCAGTTCTTC. Translating gives CASLLAGDHNEQFF. The chain links TRBV28 to TRBJ2-1; TRBD2 aligns across 11 bases. This CDR3 is built from 14 residues. V shed 8 bases and J 5 bases; nucleotides not matched to a gene: 5. Germline loops: CDR1 MDHEN, CDR2 SYDVKM. Full variable domain (remainder filled in from reference TRBV28 and TRBJ2-1): DVKVTQSSRYLVKRTGEKVFLECVQDMDHENMFWYRQDPGLGLRLIYFSYDVKMKEKGDIPEGYSVSREKKERFSLILESASTNQTSMYLCASLLAGDHNEQFFGPGTRLTVL.